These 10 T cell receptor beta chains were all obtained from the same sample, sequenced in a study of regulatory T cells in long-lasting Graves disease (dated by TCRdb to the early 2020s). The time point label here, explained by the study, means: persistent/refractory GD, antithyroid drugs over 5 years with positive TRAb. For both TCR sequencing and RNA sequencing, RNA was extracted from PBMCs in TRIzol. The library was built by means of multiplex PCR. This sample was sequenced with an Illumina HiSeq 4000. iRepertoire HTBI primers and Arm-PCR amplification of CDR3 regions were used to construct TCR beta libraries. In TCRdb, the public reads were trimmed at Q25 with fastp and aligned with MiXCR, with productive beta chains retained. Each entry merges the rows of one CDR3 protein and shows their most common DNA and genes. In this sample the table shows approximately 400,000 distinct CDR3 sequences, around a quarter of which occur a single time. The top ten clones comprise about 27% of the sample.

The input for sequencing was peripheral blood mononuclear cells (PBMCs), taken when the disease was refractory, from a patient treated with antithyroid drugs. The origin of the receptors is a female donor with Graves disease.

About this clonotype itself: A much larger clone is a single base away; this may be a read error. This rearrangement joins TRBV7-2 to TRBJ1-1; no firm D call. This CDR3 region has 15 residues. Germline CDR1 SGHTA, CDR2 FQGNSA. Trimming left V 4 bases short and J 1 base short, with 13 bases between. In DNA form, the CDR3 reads TGTGCCAGCAGCTCATCTCAAGGAAGGAACACTGAAGCTTTCTTT. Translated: CASSSSQGRNTEAFF.

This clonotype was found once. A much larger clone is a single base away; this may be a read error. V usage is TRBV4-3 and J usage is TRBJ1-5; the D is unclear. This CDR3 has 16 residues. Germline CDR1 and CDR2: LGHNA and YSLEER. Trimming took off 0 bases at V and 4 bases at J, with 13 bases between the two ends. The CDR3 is CASSQEWSPGNQPQHF. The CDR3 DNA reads TGCGCCAGCAGCCAAGAGTGGAGTCCCGGGAATCAGCCCCAGCATTTT.

This chain's CDR3 is CASSPVRTGANYGYTF. The CDR3, as DNA: TGTGCCAGCTCACCTGTTCGGACAGGGGCTAACTATGGCTACACCTTC. The chain combines TRBV18 with TRBJ1-2; 9 positions match TRBD1. This CDR3 is built from 16 residues. The germline gives CDR1 KGHSH, CDR2 LQKENI. Trimming at V came to 3 bases and at J to 0 bases, leaving 5 bases not matched to a gene.

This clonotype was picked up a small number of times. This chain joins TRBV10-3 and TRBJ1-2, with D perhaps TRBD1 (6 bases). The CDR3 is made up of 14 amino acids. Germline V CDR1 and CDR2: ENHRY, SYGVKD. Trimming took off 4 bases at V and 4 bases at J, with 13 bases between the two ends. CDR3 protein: CAISGDEGGYGYTF. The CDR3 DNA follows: TGTGCCATCAGTGGGGATGAGGGGGGCTATGGCTACACCTTC.

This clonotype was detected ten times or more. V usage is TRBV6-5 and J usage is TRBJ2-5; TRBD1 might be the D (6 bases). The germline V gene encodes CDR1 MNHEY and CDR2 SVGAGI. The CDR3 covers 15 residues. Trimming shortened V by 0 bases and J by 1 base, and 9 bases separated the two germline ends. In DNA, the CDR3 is TGTGCCAGCAGTTACTCGGGACACCCCCAAGAGACCCAGTACTTC. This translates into CASSYSGHPQETQYF.

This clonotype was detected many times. Here the CDR3 reads CASSPRRQEVNTEAFF. The CDR3 bases are TGTGCCAGCAGTCCCCGCCGACAGGAGGTGAACACTGAAGCTTTCTTT. The gene calls are TRBV6-1 and TRBJ1-1, with D tentatively TRBD1 (6 bases). Germline V lookup: CDR1 MNHNS, CDR2 SASEGT. V dropped 5 bases and J dropped 0 bases, with 16 bases sitting between them. This CDR3 contains 16 residues.

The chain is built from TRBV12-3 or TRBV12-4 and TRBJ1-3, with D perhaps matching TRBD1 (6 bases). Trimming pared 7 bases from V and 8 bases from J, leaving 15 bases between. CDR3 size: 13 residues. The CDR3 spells CASTLRRGDTIYF. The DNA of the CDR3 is TGTGCCAGCACCCTGAGGAGGGGGGACACCATATATTTT.

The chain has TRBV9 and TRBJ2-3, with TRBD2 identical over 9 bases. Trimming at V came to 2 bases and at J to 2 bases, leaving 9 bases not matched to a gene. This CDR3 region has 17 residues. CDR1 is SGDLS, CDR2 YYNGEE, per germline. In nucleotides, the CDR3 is TGTGCCAGCAGCGTGTCCGGGACTAGCTATTCCACAGATACGCAGTATTTT. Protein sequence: CASSVSGTSYSTDTQYF.

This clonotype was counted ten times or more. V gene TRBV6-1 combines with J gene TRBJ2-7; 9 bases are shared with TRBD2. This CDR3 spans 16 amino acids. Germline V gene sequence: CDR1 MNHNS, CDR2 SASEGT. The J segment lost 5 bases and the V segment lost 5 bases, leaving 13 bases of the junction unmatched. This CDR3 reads CASSPGTSYLGNEQYF. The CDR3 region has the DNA TGTGCCAGCAGTCCGGGGACTAGCTATCTGGGGAACGAGCAGTACTTC.

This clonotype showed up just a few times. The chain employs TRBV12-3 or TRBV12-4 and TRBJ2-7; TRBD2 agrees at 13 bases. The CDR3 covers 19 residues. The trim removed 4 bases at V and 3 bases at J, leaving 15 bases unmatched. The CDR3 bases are TGTGCCAGCAGTTCCAGACAGGGGGGACTAGCGGGAATTTTCTACGAGCAGTACTTC. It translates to CASSSRQGGLAGIFYEQYF.